This TCR beta chain derives from a study of control samples from healthy donors and cancer patients. Assay used: immunoSEQ multiplex PCR; TCRdb lists only in-frame clones, some missing. The data hold 100,000 to 150,000 clones, with about nine tenths observed a single time. This clone has ten or more counts. Germline lookup yields CDR1 MNHEY and CDR2 SVGAGI. Trimming cost V 4 bases and J 3 bases, with 8 bases left between them. The CDR3 has 13 amino acids. This receptor was obtained from a man aged 35-49 years in good health. The sequenced sample consisted of blood. The rearrangement uses TRBV6-5 and TRBJ2-3; D remains unclear. The CDR3 nucleotides are TGTGCCAGCAGTTCCCGAGAGACAGATACGCAGTATTTT. Residues: CASSSRETDTQYF.